Listed below are T cell receptor beta chains from one sample, sequenced in a study of blood T cell repertoires in COVID-19. Assay used: immunoSEQ multiplex PCR; TCRdb lists only in-frame clones, some missing. The table includes some 57,000 clones, about 82% detected once. The sequencing sample was made of peripheral blood. These receptors were taken from a woman of 80 years or more with acute or convalescent COVID-19. Both conserved end residues are part of each CDR3. D genes are given only for firm matches. Where a row states a size, it is once, few, many or the class of an expanded clone; other rows omit it.

CDR3 protein | CDR3 DNA | clone size | J gene | CDR3 length | V gene | D gene
CASSDRGNAGELFF | TGCGCCAGTTCCGACAGGGGTAATGCCGGGGAGCTGTTTTTT | - | TRBJ2-2 | 14 | TRBV10-1 | TRBD1
CASSLDPPGQGAHSGYTF | TGCGCCAGCAGCTTGGACCCACCGGGACAGGGGGCGCACAGTGGCTACACCTTC | - | TRBJ1-2 | 18 | TRBV5-1 | TRBD1
CASSLGQGRTDTQYF | TGCGCCAGCAGCTTGGGCCAGGGGCGCACAGATACGCAGTATTTT | - | TRBJ2-3 | 15 | TRBV5-1 | -
CASSGGYGQPQHF | TGTGCCAGCAGTGGGGGGTATGGACAGCCCCAGCATTTT | - | TRBJ1-5 | 13 | TRBV12-3/TRBV12-4 | -
CASSKETGSKSESYNEQFF | TGCGCCAGCAGCAAAGAGACAGGGTCAAAGTCAGAATCCTACAATGAGCAGTTCTTC | - | TRBJ2-1 | 19 | TRBV5-1 | TRBD1
CASSLVQAPNTEAFF | TGTGCCAGCAGCTTAGTACAGGCCCCGAACACTGAAGCTTTCTTT | once | TRBJ1-1 | 15 | TRBV7-9 | -
CASSLVAGEPYNEQFF | TGTGCCAGCAGCTTAGTTGCCGGGGAACCTTACAATGAGCAGTTCTTC | - | TRBJ2-1 | 16 | TRBV7-2 | -
CASSPTGSQWYGYTF | TGTGCCAGCAGCCCGACAGGGAGTCAGTGGTATGGCTACACCTTC | - | TRBJ1-2 | 15 | TRBV6-5 | TRBD1
CASSLDHQGGYVRQYF | TGTGCCAGCAGCTTGGACCATCAGGGGGGATACGTTAGGCAGTATTTT | - | TRBJ2-3 | 16 | TRBV5-4 | -
CASSIPRGLAGGHSLPGELFF | TGTGCCAGTAGTATCCCTAGGGGACTAGCGGGGGGCCATTCCCTTCCCGGGGAGCTGTTTTTT | - | TRBJ2-2 | 21 | TRBV19 | TRBD2
CASSLAGTGSSEQYF | TGCGCCAGCAGCTTGGCAGGGACAGGATCGAGCGAGCAGTACTTC | - | TRBJ2-7 | 15 | TRBV5-1 | TRBD1
CASRSDRVNYGYTF | TGTGCCAGCAGGAGTGACAGGGTAAACTATGGCTACACCTTC | - | TRBJ1-2 | 14 | TRBV9 | TRBD1
CASSVGRQVYGYTF | TGTGCCAGCAGTGTAGGGCGACAGGTCTATGGCTACACCTTC | - | TRBJ1-2 | 14 | TRBV2 | -
CASSPDSMNEKLFF | TGTGCCAGCAGCCCGGACAGTATGAATGAAAAACTGTTTTTT | - | TRBJ1-4 | 14 | TRBV5-5 | -
CASSPQGQGKNIQYF | TGTGCCAGTAGTCCTCAGGGACAGGGGAAGAACATTCAGTACTTC | - | TRBJ2-4 | 15 | TRBV19 | TRBD1
CASSLKGQVGDSPLHF | TGTGCCAGCAGCTTAAAGGGACAGGTGGGGGATTCACCCCTCCACTTT | - | TRBJ1-6 | 16 | TRBV7-6 | TRBD1
CASSPSPGQGRTEAFF | TGTGCCAGCAGTCCGTCCCCCGGACAGGGGCGAACTGAAGCTTTCTTT | - | TRBJ1-1 | 16 | TRBV28 | TRBD1
CSAKRGGGPGTEAFF | TGCAGCGCAAAGCGTGGAGGGGGCCCGGGCACTGAAGCTTTCTTT | - | TRBJ1-1 | 15 | TRBV29-1 | TRBD1
CASSLGDRILLGLEKLFF | TGTGCCAGCAGCTTAGGGGACAGGATTCTCCTCGGCTTGGAAAAACTGTTTTTT | once | TRBJ1-4 | 18 | TRBV7-9 | TRBD1
CAINIGQGNTEAFF | TGTGCCATCAATATAGGACAGGGGAACACTGAAGCTTTCTTT | once | TRBJ1-1 | 14 | TRBV10-3 | TRBD1
CASSPWERGGGDTQYF | TGTGCCAGCAGCCCTTGGGAGCGGGGGGGAGGAGATACGCAGTATTTT | - | TRBJ2-3 | 16 | TRBV3-1/TRBV3-2 | TRBD2
CASSPVGEGGYTF | TGTGCCAGCAGCCCGGTGGGGGAGGGTGGCTACACCTTC | - | TRBJ1-2 | 13 | TRBV3-1/TRBV3-2 | -
CSASLLSENIQYF | TGCAGTGCTAGTCTCCTTTCGGAAAACATTCAGTACTTC | - | TRBJ2-4 | 13 | TRBV20-1 | -
CASSPFVGTGSRTEAFF | TGTGCCAGCAGTCCCTTCGTCGGGACAGGGAGTAGGACTGAAGCTTTCTTT | few | TRBJ1-1 | 17 | TRBV6-6 | TRBD1
CASSFGGTYEQYF | TGCGCCAGCAGCTTTGGCGGAACCTACGAGCAGTACTTC | - | TRBJ2-7 | 13 | TRBV5-1 | -
CASSFVPSGDTGELFF | TGTGCCAGCAGCTTTGTTCCTAGCGGGGACACCGGGGAGCTGTTTTTT | - | TRBJ2-2 | 16 | TRBV12-1 | -
CASSQRGGVLYEQYF | TGTGCCAGCAGCCAACGCGGGGGGGTTCTCTACGAGCAGTACTTC | - | TRBJ2-7 | 15 | TRBV4-2 | TRBD2
CASSLQGPQGTDTQYF | TGTGCCAGCAGCTTACAGGGTCCTCAAGGGACAGATACGCAGTATTTT | - | TRBJ2-3 | 16 | TRBV7-8 | -
CASSPTGTGDHRNTIYF | TGTGCCAGCAGCCCAACCGGGACAGGGGATCATAGAAACACCATATATTTT | - | TRBJ1-3 | 17 | TRBV7-2 | TRBD1
CATSRGTGDGYTF | TGTGCCACCAGCAGAGGGACAGGGGACGGCTACACCTTC | once | TRBJ1-2 | 13 | TRBV15 | TRBD1
CASSFTGDYGYTF | TGTGCCAGCAGTTTCACAGGGGACTATGGCTACACCTTC | - | TRBJ1-2 | 13 | TRBV28 | TRBD1
CASSLDTSGNTIYF | TGTGCCAGCAGCCTTGACACCTCTGGAAACACCATATATTTT | - | TRBJ1-3 | 14 | TRBV3-1/TRBV3-2 | -
CASSIGSSRYNSPLHF | TGTGCCAGTAGTATAGGGTCTAGTCGATATAATTCACCCCTCCACTTT | - | TRBJ1-6 | 16 | TRBV19 | -
CASSLGNPRAGNTIYF | TGTGCCAGCAGCTTAGGTAACCCCCGTGCGGGAAACACCATATATTTT | - | TRBJ1-3 | 16 | TRBV11-2 | -
CASSQDLFGGEQFF | TGTGCCAGCAGCCAAGATCTATTTGGAGGGGAGCAGTTCTTC | - | TRBJ2-1 | 14 | TRBV4-2 | -
CASSPRLDAGELFF | TGTGCCAGCTCACCAAGACTAGATGCCGGGGAGCTGTTTTTT | - | TRBJ2-2 | 14 | TRBV18 | -
CASSPGILRQVLAKNIQYF | TGTGCCAGCTCACCAGGAATCTTGAGACAGGTTTTAGCCAAAAACATTCAGTACTTC | - | TRBJ2-4 | 19 | TRBV18 | -
CASSLSGTGDEKLFF | TGTGCCAGCAGCTTATCCGGGACAGGGGATGAAAAACTGTTTTTT | - | TRBJ1-4 | 15 | TRBV7-8 | TRBD1
CASSSRRNEQFF | TGTGCCAGCAGCTCGCGGCGGAATGAGCAGTTCTTC | - | TRBJ2-1 | 12 | TRBV5-8 | -
CASSLRYRGRVGSGYTF | TGCGCCAGCAGCTTGCGGTACAGGGGGCGCGTCGGGAGCGGCTACACCTTC | - | TRBJ1-2 | 17 | TRBV5-1 | TRBD1
CASSPGGASSYNEQFF | TGTGCCAGCTCACCAGGGGGCGCTTCTTCCTACAATGAGCAGTTCTTC | once | TRBJ2-1 | 16 | TRBV18 | -
CASSKGTGGGETQYF | TGTGCCAGCAGTAAAGGGACAGGGGGGGGAGAGACCCAGTACTTC | - | TRBJ2-5 | 15 | TRBV27 | TRBD1
CASSLGGANEKLFF | TGTGCCAGCAGCCTAGGGGGGGCTAATGAAAAACTGTTTTTT | few | TRBJ1-4 | 14 | TRBV7-3 | -
CASSLDGGQGNTIYF | TGCGCCAGCAGCTTGGACGGGGGGCAGGGAAACACCATATATTTT | - | TRBJ1-3 | 15 | TRBV5-1 | -
CASSFRQGQSPLHF | TGTGCCAGCAGTTTCCGACAGGGGCAGTCACCCCTCCACTTT | - | TRBJ1-6 | 14 | TRBV6-5 | TRBD1
CASSVGPTGGQEKLFF | TGTGCCAGCAGCGTAGGACCGACAGGGGGGCAAGAAAAACTGTTTTTT | - | TRBJ1-4 | 16 | TRBV9 | TRBD1
CASSQAYQETQYF | TGCGCCAGCAGCCAAGCGTACCAAGAGACCCAGTACTTC | - | TRBJ2-5 | 13 | TRBV4-1 | -
CASSLGIPGSNQPQHF | TGTGCCAGCAGCCTAGGGATCCCGGGGAGCAATCAGCCCCAGCATTTT | few | TRBJ1-5 | 16 | TRBV9 | -
CASSNLSGSRGGYTF | TGTGCCAGCAGCAACCTAAGTGGGTCCCGAGGGGGCTACACCTTC | once | TRBJ1-2 | 15 | TRBV7-3 | -
CASRLGQLGTEAFF | TGTGCCAGCAGGTTGGGACAGCTGGGCACTGAAGCTTTCTTT | - | TRBJ1-1 | 14 | TRBV27 | TRBD1
CASTYLGRGSPLHF | TGTGCCAGCACCTACTTGGGCAGGGGTTCACCCCTCCACTTT | - | TRBJ1-6 | 14 | TRBV6-5 | -
CASSLAGGNNEQFF | TGTGCCAGCAGCCTAGCGGGAGGGAACAATGAGCAGTTCTTC | - | TRBJ2-1 | 14 | TRBV5-4 | TRBD2
CASSFVAGWQNNEKLFF | TGTGCCAGCAGTTTTGTGGCAGGGTGGCAGAACAATGAAAAACTGTTTTTT | - | TRBJ1-4 | 17 | TRBV27 | -
CASSASGSRYNEQFF | TGCGCCAGCAGCGCTAGCGGGAGTCGCTACAATGAGCAGTTCTTC | - | TRBJ2-1 | 15 | TRBV5-1 | TRBD2